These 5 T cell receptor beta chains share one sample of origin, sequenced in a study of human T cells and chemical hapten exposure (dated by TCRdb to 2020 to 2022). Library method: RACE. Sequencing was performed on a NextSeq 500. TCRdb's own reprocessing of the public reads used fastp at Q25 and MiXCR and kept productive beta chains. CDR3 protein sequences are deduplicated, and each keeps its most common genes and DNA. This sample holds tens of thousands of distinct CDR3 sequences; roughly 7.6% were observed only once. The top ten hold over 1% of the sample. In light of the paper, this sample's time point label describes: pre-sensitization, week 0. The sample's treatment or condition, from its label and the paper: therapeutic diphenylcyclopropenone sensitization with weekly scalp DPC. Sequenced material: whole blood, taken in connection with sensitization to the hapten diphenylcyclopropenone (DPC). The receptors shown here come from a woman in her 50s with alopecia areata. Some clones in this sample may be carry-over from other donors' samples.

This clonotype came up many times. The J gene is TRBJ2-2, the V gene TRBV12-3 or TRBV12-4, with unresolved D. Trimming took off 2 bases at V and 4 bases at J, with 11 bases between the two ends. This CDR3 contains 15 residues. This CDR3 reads CASSLSQQGTGELFF. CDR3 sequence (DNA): TGTGCCAGCAGTTTAAGCCAACAAGGCACCGGGGAGCTGTTTTTT.

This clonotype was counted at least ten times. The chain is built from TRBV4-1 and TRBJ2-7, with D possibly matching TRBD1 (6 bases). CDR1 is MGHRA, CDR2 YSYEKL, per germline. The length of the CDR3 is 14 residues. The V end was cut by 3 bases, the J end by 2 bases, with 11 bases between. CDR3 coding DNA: TGCGCCAGCAGCCAGGCAGGGGTTCCCTACGAGCAGTACTTC. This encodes CASSQAGVPYEQYF.

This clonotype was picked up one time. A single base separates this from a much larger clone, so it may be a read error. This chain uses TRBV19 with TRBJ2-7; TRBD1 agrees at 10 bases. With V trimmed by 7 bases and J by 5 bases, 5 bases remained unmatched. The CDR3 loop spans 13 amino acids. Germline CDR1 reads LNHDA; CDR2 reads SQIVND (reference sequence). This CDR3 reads CASTDRGVDEQYF. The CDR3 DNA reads TGTGCCAGTACGGACAGGGGGGTGGACGAGCAGTACTTC.

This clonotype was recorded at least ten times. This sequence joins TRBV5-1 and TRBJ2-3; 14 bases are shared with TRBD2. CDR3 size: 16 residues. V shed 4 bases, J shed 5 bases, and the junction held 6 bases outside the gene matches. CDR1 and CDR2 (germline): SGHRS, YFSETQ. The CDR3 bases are TGCGCCAGCAGCCACGGGACTAGCGGGAGTGGAGATACGCAGTATTTT. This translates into CASSHGTSGSGDTQYF.

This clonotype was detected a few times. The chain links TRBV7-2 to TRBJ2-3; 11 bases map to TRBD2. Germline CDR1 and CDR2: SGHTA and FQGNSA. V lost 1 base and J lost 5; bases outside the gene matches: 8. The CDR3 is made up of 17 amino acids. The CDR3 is CASSLGVAGGPGDTQYF. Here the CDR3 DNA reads TGTGCCAGCAGCTTAGGGGTAGCGGGAGGGCCTGGAGATACGCAGTATTTT.